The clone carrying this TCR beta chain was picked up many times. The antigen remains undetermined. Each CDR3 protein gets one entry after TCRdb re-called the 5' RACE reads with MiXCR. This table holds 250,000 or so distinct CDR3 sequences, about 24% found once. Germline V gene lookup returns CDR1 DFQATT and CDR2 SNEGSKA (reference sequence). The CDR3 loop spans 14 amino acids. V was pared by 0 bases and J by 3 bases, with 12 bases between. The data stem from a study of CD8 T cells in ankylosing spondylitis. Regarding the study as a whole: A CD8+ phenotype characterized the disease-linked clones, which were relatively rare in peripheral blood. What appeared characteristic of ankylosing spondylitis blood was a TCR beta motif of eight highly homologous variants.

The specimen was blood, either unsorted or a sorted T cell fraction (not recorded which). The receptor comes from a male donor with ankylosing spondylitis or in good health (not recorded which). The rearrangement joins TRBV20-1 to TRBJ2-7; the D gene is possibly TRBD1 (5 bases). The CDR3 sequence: CSARDQGRLYEQYF. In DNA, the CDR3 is TGCAGTGCTAGAGATCAGGGCAGGCTCTACGAGCAGTACTTC.